This T cell receptor beta chain was recovered during a study of T-cell reconstitution after alpha-beta-depleted transplantation in children. Whole-study findings and limits: By about two months after transplant, alpha-beta T cells reportedly arose from several hundred graft clones that had expanded. One year post-transplant, T-cell counts and diversity were largely derived from T cells produced anew.

V was cut by 5 bases and J by 6 bases, with 13 bases left in between. The CDR3 loop spans 13 amino acids. Germline V gene sequence: CDR1 SEHNR, CDR2 FQNEAQ (reference sequence). Unique molecular identifiers were used to barcode this TCRbeta library. MiXCR, applied by TCRdb to the PCR reads, yields one record per CDR3 protein. The repertoire consists of around 4,000 distinct CDR3 sequences, with roughly a quarter occurring once and the leading ten covering roughly 50%. This clonotype is medium-sized (0.01 to 0.1%). What it recognizes is unknown. V is TRBV7-9 and J is TRBJ1-2, with a tentative D call TRBD1 (5 bases). The specimen comprised PBMCs, mostly from graft donor cells, sampled 60 days after TCRalphabeta/CD19-depleted stem cell transplant. The sequence was collected from a boy in the first two years of life who had a stem cell transplant for acute myeloid leukemia, so the T cells may come from the graft donor. In DNA, the CDR3 is TGTGCCAGCAGCAACAGCGGGGCCGATGGCTACACCTTC. Its protein is CASSNSGADGYTF.